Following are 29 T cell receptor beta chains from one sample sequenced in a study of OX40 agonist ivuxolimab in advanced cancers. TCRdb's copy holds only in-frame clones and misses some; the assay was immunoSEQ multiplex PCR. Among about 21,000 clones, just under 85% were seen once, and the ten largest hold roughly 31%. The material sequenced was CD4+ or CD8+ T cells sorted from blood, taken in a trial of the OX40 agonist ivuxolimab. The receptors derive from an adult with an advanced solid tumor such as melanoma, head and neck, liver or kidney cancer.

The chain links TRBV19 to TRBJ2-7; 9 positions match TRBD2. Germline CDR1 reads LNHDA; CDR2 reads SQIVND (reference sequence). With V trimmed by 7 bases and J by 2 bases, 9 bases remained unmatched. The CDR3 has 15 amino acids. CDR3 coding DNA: TGTGCCAGTACTCCAGGACTAGCGTCAACCTACGAGCAGTACTTC. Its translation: CASTPGLASTYEQYF. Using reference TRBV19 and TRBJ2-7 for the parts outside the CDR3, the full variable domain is DGGITQSPKYLFRKEGQNVTLSCEQNLNHDAMYWYRQDPGQGLRLIYYSQIVNDFQKGDIAEGYSVSREKKESFPLTVTSAQKNPTAFYLCASTPGLASTYEQYFGPGTRLTVT.

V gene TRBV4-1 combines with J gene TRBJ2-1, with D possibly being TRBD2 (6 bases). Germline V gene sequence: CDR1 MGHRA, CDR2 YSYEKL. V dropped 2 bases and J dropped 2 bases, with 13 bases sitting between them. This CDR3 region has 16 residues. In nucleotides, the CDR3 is TGCGCCAGCAGCCAATCAATAGCGGAAGCCTACAATGAGCAGTTCTTC. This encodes CASSQSIAEAYNEQFF.

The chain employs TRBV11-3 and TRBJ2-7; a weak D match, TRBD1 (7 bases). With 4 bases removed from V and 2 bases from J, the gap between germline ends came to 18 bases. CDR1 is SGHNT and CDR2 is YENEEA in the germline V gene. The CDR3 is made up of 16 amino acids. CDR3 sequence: CASSSPGGPVPYEQYF. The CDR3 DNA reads TGTGCCAGCAGCTCCCCAGGGGGGCCCGTACCCTACGAGCAGTACTTC. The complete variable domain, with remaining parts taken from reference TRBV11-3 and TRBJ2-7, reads EAGVVQSPRYKIIEKKQPVAFWCNPISGHNTLYWYLQNLGQGPELLIRYENEEAVDDSQLPKDRFSAERLKGVDSTLKIQPAELGDSAVYLCASSSPGGPVPYEQYFGPGTRLTVT.

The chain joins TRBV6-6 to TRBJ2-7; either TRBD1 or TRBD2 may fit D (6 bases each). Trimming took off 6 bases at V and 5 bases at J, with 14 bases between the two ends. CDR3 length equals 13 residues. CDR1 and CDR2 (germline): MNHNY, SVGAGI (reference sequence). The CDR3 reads CASREPGADEQYF. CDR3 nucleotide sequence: TGTGCCAGCAGGGAACCGGGGGCCGACGAGCAGTACTTC.

CDR3 coding DNA: TGTGCCAGCAGCTTAGGAAGGGGGAACACTGAAGCTTTCTTT. Protein product: CASSLGRGNTEAFF. The chain combines TRBV13 with TRBJ1-1; D is perhaps TRBD1 (5 bases). Germline lookup yields CDR1 PRHDT and CDR2 FYEKMQ (reference sequence). CDR3 length equals 14 residues. V lost 0 bases to trimming and J lost 1 base, with 6 bases between them.

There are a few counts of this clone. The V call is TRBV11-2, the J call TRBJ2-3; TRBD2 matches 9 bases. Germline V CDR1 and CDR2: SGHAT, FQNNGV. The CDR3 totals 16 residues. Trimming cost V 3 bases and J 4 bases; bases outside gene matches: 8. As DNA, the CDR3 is TGTGCCAGCAGCTTGGGGGCGGGAGGGCCGTCAGATACGCAGTATTTT. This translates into CASSLGAGGPSDTQYF.

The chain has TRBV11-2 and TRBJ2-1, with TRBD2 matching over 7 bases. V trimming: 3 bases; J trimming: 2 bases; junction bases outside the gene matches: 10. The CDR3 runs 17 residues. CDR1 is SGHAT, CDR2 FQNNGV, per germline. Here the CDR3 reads CASSFRDVGGAYNEQFF. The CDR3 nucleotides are TGTGCCAGCAGCTTCAGAGATGTGGGAGGGGCCTACAATGAGCAGTTCTTC.

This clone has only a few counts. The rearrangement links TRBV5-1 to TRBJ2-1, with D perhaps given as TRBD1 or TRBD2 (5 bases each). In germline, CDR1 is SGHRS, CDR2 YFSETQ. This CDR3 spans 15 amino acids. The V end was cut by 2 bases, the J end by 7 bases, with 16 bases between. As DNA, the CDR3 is TGCGCCAGCAGCTTTATGGGGGTAGCGACTAATGAGCAGTTCTTC. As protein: CASSFMGVATNEQFF.

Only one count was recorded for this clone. CDR3 DNA: TGTGCCACCGGGACAGGTTTGGGTGAGCAGTTCTTC. This sequence encodes CATGTGLGEQFF. This chain joins TRBV9 and TRBJ2-1; TRBD1 aligns across 8 bases. Germline CDR1 SGDLS, CDR2 YYNGEE. This CDR3 is 12 amino acids long. V dropped 9 bases and J dropped 9; count of bases not matched to a gene: 8.

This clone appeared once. This CDR3 is CASSEARQGNTEAFF. As DNA, the CDR3 is TGTGCCAGCAGTGAAGCTCGTCAGGGCAACACTGAAGCTTTCTTT. The J gene is TRBJ1-1, the V gene TRBV6-1, with D possibly matching TRBD1 (5 bases). Germline-derived CDR1 and CDR2 are MNHNS and SASEGT. The CDR3 is 15 amino acids. Trimming pared 0 bases from V and 2 bases from J, leaving 10 bases between.

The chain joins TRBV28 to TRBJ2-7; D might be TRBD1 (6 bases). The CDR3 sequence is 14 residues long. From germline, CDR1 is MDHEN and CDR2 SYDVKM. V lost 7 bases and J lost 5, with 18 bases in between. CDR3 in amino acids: CASNQVAAGDEQYF. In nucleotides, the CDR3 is TGTGCCAGCAACCAGGTCGCGGCAGGGGACGAGCAGTACTTC.

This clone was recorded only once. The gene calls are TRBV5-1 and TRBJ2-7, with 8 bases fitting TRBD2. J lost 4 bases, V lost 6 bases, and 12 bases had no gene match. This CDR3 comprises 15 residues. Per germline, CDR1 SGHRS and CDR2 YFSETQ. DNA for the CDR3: TGCGCCAGCAACGCTCTACCGGGACTAGGTTACGAGCAGTACTTC. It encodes CASNALPGLGYEQYF.

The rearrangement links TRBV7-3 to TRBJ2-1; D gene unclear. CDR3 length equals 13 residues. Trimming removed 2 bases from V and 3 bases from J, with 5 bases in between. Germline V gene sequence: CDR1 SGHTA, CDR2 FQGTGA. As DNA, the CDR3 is TGTGCCAGCAGCTTAGGGCTCTACAATGAGCAGTTCTTC. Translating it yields CASSLGLYNEQFF.

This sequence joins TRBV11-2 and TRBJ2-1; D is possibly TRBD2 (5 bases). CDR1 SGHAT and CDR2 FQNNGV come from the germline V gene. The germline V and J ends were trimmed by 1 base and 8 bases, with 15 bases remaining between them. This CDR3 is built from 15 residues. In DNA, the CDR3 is TGTGCCAGCAGCTTAGGGCCCTTCCTAGCCTATGAGCAGTTCTTC. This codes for CASSLGPFLAYEQFF.

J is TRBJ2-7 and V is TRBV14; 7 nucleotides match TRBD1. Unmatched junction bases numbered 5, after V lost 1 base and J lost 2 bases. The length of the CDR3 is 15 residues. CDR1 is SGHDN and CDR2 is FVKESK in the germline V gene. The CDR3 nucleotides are TGTGCCAGCAGCCAAGTACAGGGGAATCCCTACGAGCAGTACTTC. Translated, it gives CASSQVQGNPYEQYF.

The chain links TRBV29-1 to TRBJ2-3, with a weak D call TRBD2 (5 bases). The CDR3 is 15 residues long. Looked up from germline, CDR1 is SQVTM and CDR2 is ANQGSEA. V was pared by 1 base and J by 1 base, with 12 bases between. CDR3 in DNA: TGCAGCGTTGAAGGAGGAGAGAGGGGCACAGATACGCAGTATTTT. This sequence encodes CSVEGGERGTDTQYF.

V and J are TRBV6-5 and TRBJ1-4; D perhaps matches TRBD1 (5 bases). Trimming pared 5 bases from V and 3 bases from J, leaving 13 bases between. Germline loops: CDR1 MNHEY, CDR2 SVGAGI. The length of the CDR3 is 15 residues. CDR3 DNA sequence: TGTGCCAGCAGTCAGGGCCAGGTAGCTAATGAAAAACTGTTTTTT. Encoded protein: CASSQGQVANEKLFF.

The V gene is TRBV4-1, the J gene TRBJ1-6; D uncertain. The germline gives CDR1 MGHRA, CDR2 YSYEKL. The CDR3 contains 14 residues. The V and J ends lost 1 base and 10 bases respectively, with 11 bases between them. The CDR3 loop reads CASSQGFPESPLHF. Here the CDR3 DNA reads TGCGCCAGCAGCCAAGGATTTCCGGAATCACCCCTCCACTTT.

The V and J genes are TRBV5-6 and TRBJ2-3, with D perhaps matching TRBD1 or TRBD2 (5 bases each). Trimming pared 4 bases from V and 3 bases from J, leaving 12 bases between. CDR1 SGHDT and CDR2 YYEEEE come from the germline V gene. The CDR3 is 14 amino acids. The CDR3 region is CASSGGDDTDTQYF. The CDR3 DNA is TGTGCCAGCAGCGGTGGGGACGATACAGATACGCAGTATTTT.

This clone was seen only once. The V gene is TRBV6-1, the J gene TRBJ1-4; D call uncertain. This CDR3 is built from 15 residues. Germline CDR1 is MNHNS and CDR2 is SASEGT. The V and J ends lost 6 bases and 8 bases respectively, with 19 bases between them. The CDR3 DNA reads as TGTGCCAGCAGGAACATGGAGCCTCGGTTGGAAAAACTGTTTTTT. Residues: CASRNMEPRLEKLFF.

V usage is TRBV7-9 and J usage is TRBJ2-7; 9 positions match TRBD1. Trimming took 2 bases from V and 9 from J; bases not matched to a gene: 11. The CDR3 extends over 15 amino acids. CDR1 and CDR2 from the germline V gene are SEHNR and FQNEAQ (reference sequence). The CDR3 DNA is TGTGCCAGCAGCTTACCGGTGGGACAGGGAGAATGGCAGTACTTC. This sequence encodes CASSLPVGQGEWQYF.

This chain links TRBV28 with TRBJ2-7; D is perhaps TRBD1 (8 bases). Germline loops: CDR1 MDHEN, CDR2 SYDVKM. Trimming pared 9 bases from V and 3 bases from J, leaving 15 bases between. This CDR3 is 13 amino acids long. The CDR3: CASDRGGDYEQYF. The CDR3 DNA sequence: TGTGCCAGTGACAGGGGAGGGGACTACGAGCAGTACTTC.

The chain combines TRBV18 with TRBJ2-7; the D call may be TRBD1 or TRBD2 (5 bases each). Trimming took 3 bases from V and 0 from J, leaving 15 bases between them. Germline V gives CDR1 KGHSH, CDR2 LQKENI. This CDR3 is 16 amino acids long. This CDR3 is CASSPSTGRGSYEQYF. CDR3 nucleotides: TGTGCCAGCTCACCCTCAACGGGACGGGGCTCCTACGAGCAGTACTTC.

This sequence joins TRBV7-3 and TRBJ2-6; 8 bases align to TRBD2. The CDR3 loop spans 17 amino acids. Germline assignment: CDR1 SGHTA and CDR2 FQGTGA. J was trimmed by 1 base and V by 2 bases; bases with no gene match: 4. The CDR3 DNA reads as TGTGCCAGCAGCTTAGGGTTAGCGGGGTCTGGGGCCAACGTCCTGACTTTC. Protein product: CASSLGLAGSGANVLTF.

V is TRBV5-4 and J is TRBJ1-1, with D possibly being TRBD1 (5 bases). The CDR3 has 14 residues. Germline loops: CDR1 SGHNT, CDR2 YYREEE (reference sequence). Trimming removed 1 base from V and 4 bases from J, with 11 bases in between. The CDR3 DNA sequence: TGTGCCAGCAGCTTGTGGGGCGGAGGCACTGAAGCTTTCTTT. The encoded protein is CASSLWGGGTEAFF.

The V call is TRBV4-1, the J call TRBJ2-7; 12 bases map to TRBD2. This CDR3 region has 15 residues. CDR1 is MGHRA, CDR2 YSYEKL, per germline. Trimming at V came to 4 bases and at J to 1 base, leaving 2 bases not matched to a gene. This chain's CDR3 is CASSPGLAGSYEQYF. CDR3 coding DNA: TGCGCCAGCAGCCCCGGACTAGCGGGGTCCTACGAGCAGTACTTC.

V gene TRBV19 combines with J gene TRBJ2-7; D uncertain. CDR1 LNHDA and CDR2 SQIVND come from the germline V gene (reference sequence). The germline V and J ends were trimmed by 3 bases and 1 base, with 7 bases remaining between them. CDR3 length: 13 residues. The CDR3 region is CASSMWLSYEQYF. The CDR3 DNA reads TGTGCCAGTAGTATGTGGCTGTCCTACGAGCAGTACTTC. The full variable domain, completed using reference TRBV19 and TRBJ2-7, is DGGITQSPKYLFRKEGQNVTLSCEQNLNHDAMYWYRQDPGQGLRLIYYSQIVNDFQKGDIAEGYSVSREKKESFPLTVTSAQKNPTAFYLCASSMWLSYEQYFGPGTRLTVT.

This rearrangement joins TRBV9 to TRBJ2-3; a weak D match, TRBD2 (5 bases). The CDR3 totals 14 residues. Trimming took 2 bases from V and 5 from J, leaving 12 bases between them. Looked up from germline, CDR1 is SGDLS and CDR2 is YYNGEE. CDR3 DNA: TGTGCCAGCAGCGTCTCGGGATTGAGAGATACGCAGTATTTT. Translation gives CASSVSGLRDTQYF.

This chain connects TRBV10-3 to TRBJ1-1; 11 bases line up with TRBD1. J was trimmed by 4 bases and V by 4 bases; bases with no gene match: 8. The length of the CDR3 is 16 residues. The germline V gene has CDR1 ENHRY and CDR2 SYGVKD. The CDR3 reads CAISGGQGAWGTEAFF. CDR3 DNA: TGTGCCATCAGTGGAGGACAGGGGGCATGGGGCACTGAAGCTTTCTTT.